Listed here are 23 T cell receptor beta chains from one sample, sequenced in a study of Graves' ophthalmopathy and Graves' hyperthyroidism. RNA transcripts were the template, and TCR beta CDR3 regions were amplified from them. HTBI primers served in a first-round RT-PCR, which a second-round multiplex PCR followed. TCRdb passed the multiplex PCR reads through MiXCR, listing each CDR3 protein once. Seen here are roughly 480,000 distinct CDR3 sequences, roughly 14% observed once, and the top ten hold 9.8%. The specimen was blood. The receptors come from a woman under 40 with Graves' ophthalmopathy.

This clonotype was picked up many times. The rearrangement joins TRBV7-8 to TRBJ2-5; D is unclear. Germline lookup yields CDR1 SGHVS and CDR2 FQNEAQ. The CDR3 is made up of 14 amino acids. V lost 6 bases to trimming and J lost 2 bases, with 13 bases between them. CDR3 sequence (DNA): TGTGCCAGCAGGCTTATCGACCTTCAAGAGACCCAGTACTTC. It translates to CASRLIDLQETQYF.

In its sample, this clonotype was seen many times. The chain employs TRBV12-3 or TRBV12-4 and TRBJ1-2; D unclear. The CDR3 has 14 amino acids. The V end lost 7 bases, the J end lost 6 bases, and 18 bases lay between the germline ends. The DNA for the CDR3 is TGTGCCAGCACCAAAACCAGTCCGGTGAATGGCTACACCTTC. It is translated as CASTKTSPVNGYTF.

J is TRBJ1-5 and V is TRBV28; D gene ambiguous. This CDR3 contains 15 residues. Trimming cost V 5 bases and J 0 bases, with 11 bases left between them. Germline assignment: CDR1 MDHEN and CDR2 SYDVKM. Here the CDR3 DNA reads TGTGCCAGCAGTCCCCTAGGAATTAGCAATCAGCCCCAGCATTTT. This sequence encodes CASSPLGISNQPQHF.

This clonotype was detected a few times. This sequence joins TRBV11-2 and TRBJ2-4; 13 positions match TRBD2. The CDR3 runs 18 residues. The V gene's germline CDR1 is SGHAT and CDR2 FQNNGV. V was clipped by 5 bases and J by 0 bases; unmatched bases: 7. CDR3 sequence (DNA): TGTGCCAGCAGCCCCCGGACTAGCGGGGGACTAGCCAAAAACATTCAGTACTTC. It codes for CASSPRTSGGLAKNIQYF. Variable domain in full (rest from reference TRBV11-2 and TRBJ2-4): EAGVAQSPRYKIIEKRQSVAFWCNPISGHATLYWYQQILGQGPKLLIQFQNNGVVDDSQLPKDRFSAERLKGVDSTLKIQPAKLEDSAVYLCASSPRTSGGLAKNIQYFGAGTRLSVL.

This clonotype has a count of ten or more. The chain couples TRBV19 to TRBJ1-2, with D unresolved. Germline V CDR1 and CDR2: LNHDA, SQIVND (reference sequence). This CDR3 comprises 13 residues. V lost 6 bases and J lost 8, with 16 bases in between. The CDR3 DNA follows: TGTGCCAGTAGATCATATCTCGCAAGAGGCTACACCTTC. Protein: CASRSYLARGYTF.

This clonotype was picked up many times. The CDR3: CSASLLAGQPQHF. Written as DNA, the CDR3 is TGCAGTGCTAGTCTCCTGGCGGGTCAGCCCCAGCATTTT. The chain uses TRBV20-1 and TRBJ1-5; D unclear. This CDR3 comprises 13 residues. The V end lost 3 bases, the J end lost 6 bases, and 12 bases lay between the germline ends. Looked up from germline, CDR1 is DFQATT and CDR2 is SNEGSKA (reference sequence).

This clonotype appeared many times. This chain links TRBV28 with TRBJ2-2, with TRBD1 as a possible D gene (6 bases). The CDR3 has 14 residues. CDR1 is MDHEN, CDR2 SYDVKM, per germline. V lost 5 bases and J lost 6, with 13 bases in between. CDR3 loop: CASSIRTVPGELFF. The CDR3, as DNA: TGTGCCAGCAGTATAAGGACAGTTCCCGGGGAGCTGTTTTTT.

This clonotype was detected many times. This rearrangement joins TRBV28 to TRBJ1-1; D not resolved. Trimming left V 3 bases short and J 6 bases short, with 11 bases between. Per germline, CDR1 MDHEN and CDR2 SYDVKM. The CDR3 runs to 13 residues. The CDR3, as DNA: TGTGCCAGCAGTTTCGAGGGTCCCCCTGAAGCTTTCTTT. Translation gives CASSFEGPPEAFF.

V and J are TRBV7-8 and TRBJ2-7; D is uncertain. The CDR3 contains 14 residues. Germline V gives CDR1 SGHVS, CDR2 FQNEAQ. The V gene lost 1 base and the J gene lost 5 bases, with 12 bases spanning the gap. CDR3 residues: CASSLESSYHEQYF. CDR3 bases: TGTGCCAGCAGCTTAGAGTCAAGTTACCACGAGCAGTACTTC.

This clonotype was counted many times. The rearrangement links TRBV28 to TRBJ2-5; 11 bases are a match to TRBD1. In germline, CDR1 is MDHEN, CDR2 SYDVKM. The CDR3 loop spans 15 amino acids. Trimming at V came to 3 bases and at J to 4 bases, leaving 4 bases not matched to a gene. In DNA, the CDR3 is TGTGCCAGCAGTTTTTTGGACAGGGGGCGAGAGACCCAGTACTTC. Translation gives CASSFLDRGRETQYF.

This clonotype showed up many times. The V call is TRBV19, the J call TRBJ1-1, with 12 bases that match TRBD1. The trim removed 6 bases at V and 4 bases at J, leaving 3 bases unmatched. The CDR3 has 14 amino acids. The germline CDR1 and CDR2 sequences are LNHDA and SQIVND (reference sequence). In DNA form, the CDR3 reads TGTGCCAGTAGGAGGGACAGGGGGCCCACTGAAGCTTTCTTT. Amino acids: CASRRDRGPTEAFF.

The table lists this clonotype with many counts. The gene calls are TRBV5-1 and TRBJ2-4; 11 positions agree with TRBD2. The CDR3 extends over 15 amino acids. The V gene's germline CDR1 is SGHRS and CDR2 YFSETQ. After removal of 5 bases from V and 5 bases from J, the junction contained 6 bases not matched to a gene. CDR3 residues: CASSYSGRAENIQYF. The DNA for the CDR3 is TGCGCCAGCAGTTATAGCGGGAGGGCCGAAAACATTCAGTACTTC.

This clonotype was seen many times. This chain links TRBV9 with TRBJ2-2; D gene ambiguous. This CDR3 comprises 14 residues. V lost 4 bases and J lost 2, with 9 bases in between. Germline lookup yields CDR1 SGDLS and CDR2 YYNGEE. The CDR3 region has the DNA TGTGCCAGCAGCCTCCATGGTAACACCGGGGAGCTGTTTTTT. Translating it yields CASSLHGNTGELFF.

There are many counts of this clonotype. V gene TRBV28 combines with J gene TRBJ2-5; 8 bases match TRBD2. V gave up 7 bases and J gave up 1 base; unmatched junction bases: 8. Germline V lookup: CDR1 MDHEN, CDR2 SYDVKM. This CDR3 has 15 residues. The CDR3 nucleotides read TGTGCCAGCAAAAAACTAGCGGACCTCCAAGAGACCCAGTACTTC. Protein product: CASKKLADLQETQYF.

The V gene is TRBV5-1, the J gene TRBJ2-5; 13 bases are a match to TRBD2. Germline V gives CDR1 SGHRS, CDR2 YFSETQ. The CDR3 is 19 residues long. V shed 3 bases, J shed 4 bases, and the junction held 15 bases outside the gene matches. CDR3 sequence (DNA): TGCGCCAGCAGCTCCGGACTAGCGGGAGTCTACAGAGAGGGAGAGACCCAGTACTTC. Residues: CASSSGLAGVYREGETQYF.

The table lists this clonotype with many counts. The chain couples TRBV29-1 to TRBJ2-4; no clear D gene. The V and J ends lost 3 bases and 1 base respectively, with 10 bases between them. The CDR3 extends over 14 amino acids. CDR1 and CDR2 (germline): SQVTM, ANQGSEA. The CDR3 loop reads CSVDPGEAKNIQYF. In DNA, the CDR3 is TGCAGCGTTGACCCGGGTGAGGCCAAAAACATTCAGTACTTC.

This clonotype was seen only a few times. The chain joins TRBV19 to TRBJ1-5, with 7 nucleotides matching TRBD1. The junction had 4 bases not matched to a gene; V was cut back by 7 bases and J by 4 bases. The germline CDR1 and CDR2 sequences are LNHDA and SQIVND (reference sequence). This CDR3 is 13 amino acids long. The CDR3 spells CASKEQGNQPQHF. In nucleotides, the CDR3 is TGTGCCAGTAAAGAACAGGGGAATCAGCCCCAGCATTTT.

This clonotype was detected ten times or more. This chain uses TRBV20-1 with TRBJ2-7; 11 bases are a match to TRBD2. V lost 6 bases to trimming and J lost 0 bases; unmatched junction nucleotides: 10. Germline V CDR1 and CDR2: DFQATT, SNEGSKA (reference sequence). The CDR3 has 16 amino acids. CDR3: CSAAGLAVQSSYEQYF. CDR3 coding DNA: TGCAGTGCCGCGGGACTAGCGGTTCAGAGCTCCTACGAGCAGTACTTC.

This clonotype was counted at least ten times. The J gene is TRBJ2-7, the V gene TRBV27; D may be TRBD1 (6 bases). The germline V gene has CDR1 MNHEY and CDR2 SMNVEV (reference sequence). Deletions cut 5 bases from V and 4 bases from J, with 18 bases between. This CDR3 is 15 amino acids long. The CDR3: CASSPLSGTHYEQYF. In DNA, the CDR3 is TGTGCCAGCAGTCCCCTGTCCGGGACACATTACGAGCAGTACTTC.

J is TRBJ2-5 and V is TRBV6-5, with D possibly being TRBD1 or TRBD2 (5 bases each). V gave up 2 bases and J gave up 4 bases, with 14 bases separating them. CDR1 is MNHEY, CDR2 SVGAGI, per germline. This CDR3 region has 15 residues. The CDR3 DNA is TGTGCCAGCAGTTACCCTCGGGGCATTGGAGAGACCCAGTACTTC. Its translation: CASSYPRGIGETQYF.

This clonotype was counted many times. This sequence joins TRBV29-1 and TRBJ1-6, with no clear D. This CDR3 has 13 amino acids. Germline-derived CDR1 and CDR2 are SQVTM and ANQGSEA. Trimming pared 1 base from V and 10 bases from J, leaving 11 bases between. The CDR3 loop is CSVEVRIGSPLHF. The CDR3 DNA is TGCAGCGTTGAAGTCAGGATTGGGTCACCCCTCCACTTT.

This clonotype was found many times. V and J are TRBV5-1 and TRBJ1-1; TRBD1 might be the D (5 bases). Trimming left V 0 bases short and J 0 bases short, with 12 bases between. The CDR3 consists of 16 residues. Per germline, CDR1 SGHRS and CDR2 YFSETQ. The CDR3 DNA reads TGCGCCAGCAGCTTGGGACAGACGCTTATGAACACTGAAGCTTTCTTT. It is translated as CASSLGQTLMNTEAFF.

In its sample, this clonotype was seen many times. This chain connects TRBV7-2 to TRBJ2-5, with 10 nucleotides matching TRBD2. CDR3 size: 16 residues. The ends lost 5 bases at V and 4 bases at J; junction bases unmatched: 10. Germline loops: CDR1 SGHTA, CDR2 FQGNSA. CDR3 in DNA: TGTGCCAGCAGCCCCCTGGAAGCGGGGGGGCGAGAGACCCAGTACTTC. Residues: CASSPLEAGGRETQYF.